This paragraph reports one TCR beta chain. This sample is drawn from a study of blood T cell repertoires in COVID-19. This CDR3 comprises 13 residues. With 10 bases clipped from V and 0 bases from J, the junction kept 4 bases outside the gene matches. CDR1 is SNHLY and CDR2 is FYNNEI in the germline V gene. Assignment of participants to cohorts was predicated upon participant-reported clinical history. In the original workflow: Researchers report that nucleated cell counts were estimated from reference gene primer amplification. Sequencing was performed with immunoSEQ multiplex PCR; in TCRdb, only in-frame clones are kept and a portion is missing. The DNA was the basis for D and trimming; V, J and clone size are from that table. Here the sample spans 300,000 to 400,000 clones, over 70% being singletons.

This chain joins TRBV2 and TRBJ2-7; 9 nucleotides line up with TRBD2. Specimen: PBMCs or T cells enriched from blood (not recorded which). This clonotype originated in a man aged 30-40 years who had recovered from COVID-19. Here the CDR3 DNA reads TGTGCCACCGATAGCGGGGGCTCCTACGAGCAGTACTTC. The encoded protein is CATDSGGSYEQYF.